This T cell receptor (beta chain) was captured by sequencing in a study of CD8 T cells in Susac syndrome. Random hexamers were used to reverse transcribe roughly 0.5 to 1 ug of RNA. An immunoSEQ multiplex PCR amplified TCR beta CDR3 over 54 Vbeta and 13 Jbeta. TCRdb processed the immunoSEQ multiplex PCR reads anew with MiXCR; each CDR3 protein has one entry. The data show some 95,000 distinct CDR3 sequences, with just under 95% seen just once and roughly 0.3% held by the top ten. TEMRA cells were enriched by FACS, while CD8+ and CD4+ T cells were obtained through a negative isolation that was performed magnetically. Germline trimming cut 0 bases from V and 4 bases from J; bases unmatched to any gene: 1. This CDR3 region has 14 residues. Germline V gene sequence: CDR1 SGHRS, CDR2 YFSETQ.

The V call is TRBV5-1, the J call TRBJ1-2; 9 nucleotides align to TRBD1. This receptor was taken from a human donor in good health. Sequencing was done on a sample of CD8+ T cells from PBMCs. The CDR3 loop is CASSLGDRVYGYTF. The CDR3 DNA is TGCGCCAGCAGCTTGGGGGACAGGGTCTATGGCTACACCTTC.